This T cell receptor beta chain is drawn from a study of blood T cells in healthy people across ages. The table lists this clonotype with a few counts. PCR was performed a second time for about 7 to 12 cycles using a sample-barcoded 5' primer and a J-beta primer mix. TCRdb analysed the 5' RACE reads with MiXCR anew, one entry per CDR3 protein. The sample carries 1,800,000 or so distinct CDR3 sequences, more than 35% recorded once. V was cut by 7 bases and J by 2 bases, with 17 bases left in between. CDR3 length: 14 residues. Per germline, CDR1 SQVTM and CDR2 ANQGSEA. The receptor's source is a human donor in good health. Sample: blood. The rearrangement links TRBV29-1 to TRBJ1-2; D may be TRBD1 (5 bases). In nucleotides, the CDR3 is TGCAGCGGGGGGGGTCTTGACGAAAACTATGGCTACACCTTC. It encodes CSGGGLDENYGYTF.